The 25 T cell receptor beta chains below come from one sample, sequenced in a study of OX40 agonist ivuxolimab in advanced cancers. Generated by immunoSEQ multiplex PCR, the TCRdb table keeps only in-frame clones and is missing some. The sample holds about 40,000 clones, more than 75% seen once. Specimen: CD4+ or CD8+ T cells sorted from blood, collected in a trial of the OX40 agonist ivuxolimab. The receptors shown here come from an adult with an advanced solid tumor such as melanoma, head and neck, liver or kidney cancer.

This clone was seen a few times. This sequence joins TRBV6-5 and TRBJ2-7, with a weak D call TRBD1 (5 bases). V lost 5 bases to trimming and J lost 6 bases, with 14 bases between them. The CDR3 length is 13 residues. Germline V gene data show CDR1 as MNHEY and CDR2 as SVGAGI. The CDR3, as DNA: TGTGCCAGCAGTGAGGTAGGGGTGAGCGAGCAGTACTTC. This codes for CASSEVGVSEQYF.

This clone was found a few times. The gene calls are TRBV12-1 and TRBJ2-2; the DNA was not compared with TRBD2, the D call given in the table. TRBV12-1 represents a pseudogene. The CDR3 sequence is 14 residues long. The CDR3 reads CALGGREKIGELFF. In DNA form, the CDR3 reads TGTGCCCTCGGAGGGCGGGAGAAGATCGGGGAGCTGTTTTTT.

V gene TRBV18 combines with J gene TRBJ1-4; TRBD1 matches at 9 bases. The germline V gene encodes CDR1 KGHSH and CDR2 LQKENI. The V and J ends lost 0 bases and 4 bases, in that order; junction bases with no gene match: 0. This CDR3 has 15 amino acids. Here the CDR3 reads CASSPPGQGNEKLFF. In nucleotides, the CDR3 is TGTGCCAGCTCACCACCGGGACAGGGTAATGAAAAACTGTTTTTT. Looking up the rest from reference TRBV18 and TRBJ1-4 gives the full variable domain: NAGVMQNPRHLVRRRGQEARLRCSPMKGHSHVYWYRQLPEEGLKFMVYLQKENIIDESGMPKERFSAEFPKEGPSILRIQQVVRGDSAAYFCASSPPGQGNEKLFFGSGTQLSVL.

The chain carries TRBV6-6 and TRBJ2-3; D not certain. V dropped 2 bases and J dropped 6 bases, with 9 bases sitting between them. CDR3 size: 13 residues. In germline, CDR1 is MNHNY, CDR2 SVGAGI (reference sequence). CDR3 protein: CASSYDSGDTQYF. The CDR3 nucleotides read TGTGCCAGCAGTTACGACTCCGGGGATACGCAGTATTTT.

This CDR3 reads CASSYSRGGELFF. In DNA form, the CDR3 reads TGTGCCAGCAGTTACTCTCGCGGTGGGGAGCTGTTTTTT. The V gene is TRBV6-6, the J gene TRBJ2-2; no clear D gene. V lost 0 bases and J lost 8, with 7 bases in between. The CDR3 totals 13 residues. From germline, CDR1 is MNHNY and CDR2 SVGAGI (reference sequence).

The chain carries TRBV7-2 and TRBJ2-1; D uncertain. The CDR3 has 13 amino acids. Trimming left V 1 base short and J 9 bases short, with 10 bases between. Germline V gives CDR1 SGHTA, CDR2 FQGNSA. Written as DNA, the CDR3 is TGTGCCAGCAGCTTAGGCCCAGTCAGTGAGCAGTTCTTC. It specifies CASSLGPVSEQFF.

With regard to this clone: One junction end does not reproduce the germline sequence, and a read error may be involved. The genes are TRBV7-7 and TRBJ2-2; 11 bases line up with TRBD2. CDR3 size: 18 residues. In germline, CDR1 is SSHAT, CDR2 FNYEAQ (reference sequence). Here the CDR3 reads CASSPGLAADGGGGELFF. CDR3 nucleotide sequence: TGTGCTAGCAGCCCGGGACTAGCGGCCGACGGCGGGGGCGGGGAGCTGTTTTTT.

This rearrangement joins TRBV6-4 to TRBJ1-1; possibly TRBD1 for D (5 bases). This CDR3 region has 15 residues. In germline, CDR1 is MRHNA, CDR2 SNTAGT. V was shortened by 2 bases and J by 6 bases, with 16 bases between the two germline ends. CDR3: CASSDGVGGEAEAFF. CDR3 nucleotide sequence: TGTGCCAGCAGTGACGGGGTTGGGGGAGAGGCTGAAGCTTTCTTT.

V gene TRBV27 combines with J gene TRBJ2-7; D possibly corresponds to TRBD2 (6 bases). The germline V gene has CDR1 MNHEY and CDR2 SMNVEV (reference sequence). Trimming stripped 4 bases from V and 0 bases from J, with 16 bases between. The CDR3 is 16 amino acids. The CDR3 here is CASSSSPAGFSYEQYF. DNA of the CDR3: TGTGCCAGCAGTTCGAGCCCGGCGGGATTCTCCTACGAGCAGTACTTC.

This chain links TRBV4-2 with TRBJ1-2; D not resolved. CDR3 length equals 15 residues. The germline V gene has CDR1 LGHNA and CDR2 YNFKEQ. The V gene lost 0 bases and the J gene lost 2 bases, with 10 bases spanning the gap. CDR3: CASSQEGRNNYGYTF. For the CDR3, the DNA is TGTGCCAGCAGCCAAGAGGGCAGAAACAACTATGGCTACACCTTC.

The genes are TRBV27 and TRBJ2-5; 9 nucleotides agree with TRBD2. Near its end, the DNA agrees better with TRBJ2-7, so the J call may be wrong. CDR1 is MNHEY, CDR2 SMNVEV, per germline (reference sequence). CDR3 length: 16 amino acids. This CDR3 is CASSVGVAGASYEQYF. CDR3 nucleotides: TGTGCCAGCAGCGTGGGGGTAGCGGGAGCCTCCTACGAGCAGTACTTC.

This clone has a handful of counts. This rearrangement joins TRBV13 to TRBJ2-7; D is uncertain. Germline loops: CDR1 PRHDT, CDR2 FYEKMQ (reference sequence). Trimming stripped 3 bases from V and 1 base from J, with 7 bases between. CDR3 length: 13 residues. For the CDR3, the DNA is TGTGCCAGCAGCTTTATCGGATCCTACGAGCAGTACTTC. It is translated as CASSFIGSYEQYF.

This clone came up once. V usage is TRBV27 and J usage is TRBJ1-5, with D tentatively TRBD1 (6 bases). V lost 4 bases, J lost 3 bases, and 10 bases lay in between. Germline loops: CDR1 MNHEY, CDR2 SMNVEV (reference sequence). This CDR3 is built from 14 residues. In nucleotides, the CDR3 is TGTGCCAGCAGTTCCCAGGGGCTCAATCAGCCCCAGCATTTT. Encoded protein: CASSSQGLNQPQHF.

The chain joins TRBV6-5 to TRBJ2-3; 11 bases are a match to TRBD2. The CDR3 extends over 15 amino acids. Germline CDR1 MNHEY, CDR2 SVGAGI. V lost 5 bases, J lost 4 bases, and 5 bases stayed unmatched. CDR3 in amino acids: CASSKLAGAADTQYF. Here the CDR3 DNA reads TGTGCCAGCAGTAAACTAGCGGGAGCTGCAGATACGCAGTATTTT.

The chain combines TRBV7-2 with TRBJ2-7, with D unclear. The germline gives CDR1 SGHTA, CDR2 FQGNSA. Trimming shortened V by 2 bases and J by 3 bases, and 8 bases separated the two germline ends. This CDR3 has 13 residues. CDR3: CASSLQIYYEQYF. CDR3 coding DNA: TGTGCCAGCAGCTTACAGATCTACTACGAGCAGTACTTC.

This CDR3 reads CASSLIYNEQFF. The CDR3 DNA reads as TGTGCCAGCAGCTTAATATACAATGAGCAGTTCTTC. This sequence joins TRBV7-9 and TRBJ2-1, with D hard to call. Trimming took off 2 bases at V and 4 bases at J, with 3 bases between the two ends. CDR3 length equals 12 residues. Germline values: CDR1 SEHNR, CDR2 FQNEAQ (reference sequence).

This chain uses TRBV7-9 with TRBJ2-7; no firm D call. Between the trimmed V and J ends, which lost 5 bases and 3 bases, there was a span of 11 bases. The germline V gene has CDR1 SEHNR and CDR2 FQNEAQ (reference sequence). The CDR3 loop spans 13 amino acids. The CDR3 loop reads CASSRTGDYEQYF. The DNA for the CDR3 is TGTGCCAGCAGCCGCACCGGAGACTACGAGCAGTACTTC.

As concerns this clone: Other DNA sequences in this sample translate to the same CDR3. CDR3 sequence: CASSLGKANTYEQYF. CDR3 DNA: TGTGCCAGCAGCCTCGGGAAGGCCAACACCTACGAGCAGTACTTC. The V and J genes are TRBV11-2 and TRBJ2-7; possible D gene TRBD2, 5 bases. Germline V gives CDR1 SGHAT, CDR2 FQNNGV. The CDR3 contains 15 residues. V lost 5 bases, J lost 2 bases, and 16 bases lay in between.

This chain joins TRBV6-1 and TRBJ1-1; possible D gene TRBD1, 6 bases. From germline, CDR1 is MNHNS and CDR2 SASEGT. The CDR3 is 11 residues long. With 7 bases removed from V and 12 bases from J, the gap between germline ends came to 15 bases. CDR3 nucleotides: TGTGCCAGCACCCGGGGGGCAGGGCCTTTCTTT. This translates into CASTRGAGPFF.

Only one count was recorded for this clone. The rearrangement links TRBV5-1 to TRBJ1-2; D unclear. Trimming cost V 0 bases and J 0 bases, with 12 bases left between them. This CDR3 comprises 16 residues. Looked up from germline, CDR1 is SGHRS and CDR2 is YFSETQ. DNA of the CDR3: TGCGCCAGCAGCTTGGGGGGTCTTTCCCCTAACTATGGCTACACCTTC. It codes for CASSLGGLSPNYGYTF.

By proportion, this clone is large (0.1 to 1%). This chain uses TRBV11-2 with TRBJ2-7; 9 nucleotides line up with TRBD1. After removal of 5 bases from V and 5 bases from J, the junction contained 7 bases not matched to a gene. CDR3 length: 14 residues. Germline lookup yields CDR1 SGHAT and CDR2 FQNNGV. CDR3 loop: CASSAGTGLDEQYF. CDR3 nucleotide sequence: TGTGCCAGCAGCGCCGGGACAGGGCTGGACGAGCAGTACTTC.

Judged by abundance, this clone is medium-sized (0.01 to 0.1%). Other DNA sequences in the sample encode the same CDR3. The CDR3 DNA reads TGCGCCAGCAGCTTGGGCGATTCCTTCTACGAGCAGTACTTC. Translation gives CASSLGDSFYEQYF. The gene calls are TRBV5-1 and TRBJ2-7, with unresolved D. The CDR3 is 14 amino acids. The V end was cut by 0 bases, the J end by 3 bases, with 10 bases between. Looked up from germline, CDR1 is SGHRS and CDR2 is YFSETQ. Full variable domain (outside the CDR3, taken from reference TRBV5-1 and TRBJ2-7): KAGVTQTPRYLIKTRGQQVTLSCSPISGHRSVSWYQQTPGQGLQFLFEYFSETQRNKGNFPGRFSGRQFSNSRSEMNVSTLELGDSALYLCASSLGDSFYEQYFGPGTRLTVT.

This clone is a singleton in its sample. The rearrangement links TRBV5-1 to TRBJ2-1; the match to TRBD2 covers 9 bases. The CDR3 has 13 residues. Trimming cost V 4 bases and J 6 bases; bases outside gene matches: 2. Germline V gives CDR1 SGHRS, CDR2 YFSETQ. DNA for the CDR3: TGCGCCAGCAGCGCGGGAGGGTTCAATGAGCAGTTCTTC. It specifies CASSAGGFNEQFF. The variable domain in full, with the rest retrieved from reference TRBV5-1 and TRBJ2-1, is KAGVTQTPRYLIKTRGQQVTLSCSPISGHRSVSWYQQTPGQGLQFLFEYFSETQRNKGNFPGRFSGRQFSNSRSEMNVSTLELGDSALYLCASSAGGFNEQFFGPGTRLTVL.

This clone turned up a few times. The chain joins TRBV4-2 to TRBJ2-1, with TRBD2 identical over 7 bases. The CDR3 runs to 15 residues. Germline V lookup: CDR1 LGHNA, CDR2 YNFKEQ. Trimming at V came to 8 bases and at J to 4 bases, leaving 11 bases not matched to a gene. The CDR3 DNA reads TGTGCCAGCCGGACCGGGGCGGGAGAGTACAATGAGCAGTTCTTC. Protein sequence: CASRTGAGEYNEQFF.

This clone was counted a single time. CDR3 sequence (DNA): TGTGCCAGCAGCAAAATGGGAGAGGGCGGCTACACCTTC. It codes for CASSKMGEGGYTF. The rearrangement uses TRBV21-1 and TRBJ1-2. TRBV21-1 is a listed pseudogene. This CDR3 is built from 13 residues.